These 14 T cell receptor beta chains were sequenced from one sample in a study. TCRdb called the RT-PCR reads again in MiXCR, with one record for every CDR3 protein. The sample carries hundreds of thousands of distinct CDR3 sequences, about 14% recorded once. Sequenced sample: memory CD4+ T cells from blood. All receptors derive from a female donor in good health, serving as a healthy control.

The gene calls are TRBV10-1 and TRBJ2-3; TRBD2 aligns across 8 bases. Per germline, CDR1 WNHNN and CDR2 SYGVQD (reference sequence). Unmatched junction bases numbered 15, after V lost 7 bases and J lost 3 bases. This CDR3 contains 17 residues. The CDR3 protein is CASTHAGSGSITDTQYF. The CDR3 coding sequence is TGCGCCAGCACCCACGCCGGGAGCGGGAGTATTACAGATACGCAGTATTTT.

The genes are TRBV5-6 and TRBJ1-2, with 8 nucleotides matching TRBD1. Looked up from germline, CDR1 is SGHDT and CDR2 is YYEEEE. The CDR3 totals 14 residues. The V and J ends lost 4 bases and 4 bases, in that order; junction bases with no gene match: 6. DNA for the CDR3: TGTGCCAGCAGCCCGGGACAGGCGGGCTATGGCTACACCTTC. Amino acid sequence: CASSPGQAGYGYTF.

This clonotype has a count of ten or more. The chain couples TRBV7-2 to TRBJ2-5, with D maybe TRBD2 (6 bases). This CDR3 comprises 15 residues. V lost 2 bases, J lost 3 bases, and 13 bases lay in between. In germline, CDR1 is SGHTA, CDR2 FQGNSA. CDR3 nucleotide sequence: TGTGCCAGCAGCTTAATGGGAGGAGGAGAAGAGACCCAGTACTTC. Its protein product is CASSLMGGGEETQYF.

The gene calls are TRBV7-3 and TRBJ2-2; no clear D. The length of the CDR3 is 14 residues. Germline V gene lookup returns CDR1 SGHTA and CDR2 FQGTGA. Between the trimmed V and J ends, which lost 5 bases and 0 bases, there was a span of 7 bases. The chain's CDR3 is CASSADTNTGELFF. The CDR3 bases are TGTGCCAGCAGCGCAGACACGAACACCGGGGAGCTGTTTTTT. Full variable domain (outside the CDR3, taken from reference TRBV7-3 and TRBJ2-2): GAGVSQTPSNKVTEKGKYVELRCDPISGHTALYWYRQSLGQGPEFLIYFQGTGAADDSGLPNDRFFAVRPEGSVSTLKIQRTERGDSAVYLCASSADTNTGELFFGEGSRLTVL.

The rearrangement uses TRBV4-3 and TRBJ2-1; D gene ambiguous. Trimming removed 0 bases at V and 7 bases at J, with 10 bases between. The CDR3 extends over 14 amino acids. Germline V CDR1 and CDR2: LGHNA, YSLEER. The CDR3 protein is CASSQEYFGNEQFF. CDR3 nucleotide sequence: TGCGCCAGCAGCCAAGAGTATTTCGGTAATGAGCAGTTCTTC.

The chain is built from TRBV20-1 and TRBJ2-2; 7 bases line up with TRBD1. CDR3 size: 16 residues. Germline V gene data show CDR1 as DFQATT and CDR2 as SNEGSKA (reference sequence). J gave up 3 bases and V 2 bases, and 9 bases lay outside the gene matches. Written as DNA, the CDR3 is TGCAGTGCTAGACCGCCCGGGACAGCTGACACCGGGGAGCTGTTTTTT. Translation gives CSARPPGTADTGELFF.

The chain carries TRBV11-1 and TRBJ2-1, with 7 bases aligning to TRBD1. The CDR3 has 18 amino acids. The J segment lost 4 bases and the V segment lost 5 bases, leaving 17 bases of the junction unmatched. Germline CDR1 and CDR2: SGHAT and FQDESV (reference sequence). The CDR3, as DNA: TGTGCCAGCAGCCCCCTCAGCCAGACAGGGTGGTCTTACAATGAGCAGTTCTTC. Amino acids: CASSPLSQTGWSYNEQFF.

The chain's CDR3 is CASSSNTVGEAKNIQYF. In DNA form, the CDR3 reads TGTGCCAGCAGCTCTAATACCGTCGGCGAGGCCAAAAACATTCAGTACTTC. The rearrangement uses TRBV3-1 and TRBJ2-4; D is ambiguous. Looked up from germline, CDR1 is LGHDT and CDR2 is YNNKEL (reference sequence). V was pared by 5 bases and J by 1 base, with 18 bases between. The CDR3 runs to 17 residues.

This clonotype was picked up many times. V gene TRBV7-3 combines with J gene TRBJ2-5; D uncertain. This CDR3 comprises 13 residues. Between the trimmed V and J ends, which lost 6 bases and 2 bases, there was a span of 10 bases. Germline V gene lookup returns CDR1 SGHTA and CDR2 FQGTGA. CDR3 amino acids: CASSRAQQETQYF. The DNA for the CDR3 is TGTGCCAGCAGTCGTGCGCAACAAGAGACCCAGTACTTC.

The chain is built from TRBV2 and TRBJ2-2; D is uncertain. Trimming pared 1 base from V and 3 bases from J, leaving 9 bases between. CDR3 length: 15 amino acids. The germline gives CDR1 SNHLY, CDR2 FYNNEI. In nucleotides, the CDR3 is TGTGCCAGCAGTGAAGATTCACCTGACACCGGGGAGCTGTTTTTT. Translated, it gives CASSEDSPDTGELFF.

A few counts support this clonotype. The chain couples TRBV20-1 to TRBJ2-1; 9 bases are shared with TRBD2. The CDR3 extends over 16 amino acids. CDR1 is DFQATT and CDR2 is SNEGSKA in the germline V gene (reference sequence). With V trimmed by 1 base and J by 8 bases, 12 bases remained unmatched. DNA for the CDR3: TGCAGTGCTAGAGGGGGCGGGAGGGCAGTTCGCGATGAGCAGTTCTTC. Protein sequence: CSARGGGRAVRDEQFF.

The rearrangement links TRBV5-1 to TRBJ1-6; 8 bases are shared with TRBD1. From germline, CDR1 is SGHRS and CDR2 YFSETQ. Trimming removed 0 bases from V and 7 bases from J; junction bases left unmatched: 6. This CDR3 is built from 16 residues. The CDR3 is CASSLGETGGNSPLHF. Written as DNA, the CDR3 is TGCGCCAGCAGCTTGGGGGAAACAGGGGGGAATTCACCCCTCCACTTT.

The sample holds a few counts of this clonotype. The chain couples TRBV24-1 to TRBJ2-1; D gene unclear. Germline values: CDR1 KGHDR, CDR2 SFDVKD. The CDR3 has 13 amino acids. The V gene lost 3 bases and the J gene lost 8 bases, with 10 bases spanning the gap. For the CDR3, the DNA is TGTGCCACCAGTGATCTCAATATCGATGAGCAGTTCTTC. This codes for CATSDLNIDEQFF.

This clonotype was seen more than once but under ten times. This rearrangement joins TRBV5-1 to TRBJ1-1; D is uncertain. This CDR3 contains 13 residues. The ends were cut back, 0 bases at V and 6 bases at J, with 9 bases in the middle. From germline, CDR1 is SGHRS and CDR2 YFSETQ. The CDR3 spells CASSLETTAEAFF. CDR3 sequence (DNA): TGCGCCAGCAGCTTGGAAACAACAGCTGAAGCTTTCTTT.